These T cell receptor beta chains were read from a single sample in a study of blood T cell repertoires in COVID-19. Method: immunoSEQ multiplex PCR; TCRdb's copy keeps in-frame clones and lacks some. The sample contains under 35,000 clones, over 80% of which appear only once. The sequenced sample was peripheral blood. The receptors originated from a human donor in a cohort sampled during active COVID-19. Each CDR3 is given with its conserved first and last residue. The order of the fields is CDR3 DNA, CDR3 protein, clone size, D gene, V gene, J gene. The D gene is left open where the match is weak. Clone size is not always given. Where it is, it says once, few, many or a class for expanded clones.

TGTGCCTGGGGCGCTATCAACAGAGCCTATGGCTACACCTTC	CAWGAINRAYGYTF	.	.	TRBV30	TRBJ1-2
TGTGCCAGCAGTTGGCTAGCTTCGAGCTCCTACAATGAGCAGTTCTTC	CASSWLASSSYNEQFF	.	.	TRBV6-2/TRBV6-3	TRBJ2-1
TGTGCCAGCAGCCATGCGACTAGCGGGGTAGGAGAGACCCAGTACTTC	CASSHATSGVGETQYF	.	TRBD2	TRBV3-1/TRBV3-2	TRBJ2-5
TGTGCCATCACCCGGACAGGGGAGACCACTGAAGCTTTCTTT	CAITRTGETTEAFF	.	TRBD1	TRBV10-3	TRBJ1-1
TGTGCCATCTCGGGCTCTGGAAACACCATATATTTT	CAISGSGNTIYF	.	.	TRBV12-3/TRBV12-4	TRBJ1-3
TGTGCCAGTTCGGGGTTAACTAGCTCTGGAAACACCATATATTTT	CASSGLTSSGNTIYF	.	.	TRBV6-5	TRBJ1-3
TGTGCCAGCTCTACATCAGGGGGAACCGGGGAGCTGTTTTTT	CASSTSGGTGELFF	.	TRBD1	TRBV18	TRBJ2-2
TGTGCCAGCAGCCAAAGGGGGACAGGCGAGCAGTTCTTC	CASSQRGTGEQFF	.	TRBD1	TRBV3-1/TRBV3-2	TRBJ2-1
TGTGCCAGCAGCCTTACCCATACAGGGTTCCAAGGCTACACCTTC	CASSLTHTGFQGYTF	.	.	TRBV6-5	TRBJ1-2
TGTGCCAGCAGCCCTGGGGCGCTAGCGGGAGCCCACCCCGGGGAGCTGTTTTTT	CASSPGALAGAHPGELFF	.	TRBD2	TRBV5-5	TRBJ2-2
TGTGCCAGCAGCTCCCATCCGGGACAGGGCGGTGGCTACACCTTC	CASSSHPGQGGGYTF	.	TRBD1	TRBV7-3	TRBJ1-2
TGTGCCATCAGTGATCTTAAACTAGCGGGAGGATCCGGGGAGCTGTTTTTT	CAISDLKLAGGSGELFF	once	TRBD2	TRBV10-3	TRBJ2-2
TGTGCCAGCAGCCAAAATTCCGGGACACCTAATTCACCCCTCCACTTT	CASSQNSGTPNSPLHF	.	.	TRBV3-1/TRBV3-2	TRBJ1-6
TGCAGCGTTGATGTGGGGGCAATGAACACTGAAGCTTTCTTT	CSVDVGAMNTEAFF	once	.	TRBV29-1	TRBJ1-1
TGTGCCAGCAGTTACGGAGACAGCAATCAGCCCCAGCATTTT	CASSYGDSNQPQHF	.	.	TRBV6-6	TRBJ1-5
TGTGCCAGCAGCCCCGGGACTACAACAGATACGCAGTATTTT	CASSPGTTTDTQYF	few	TRBD2	TRBV7-3	TRBJ2-3
TGTGCCAGCAGTTCGTCGGACAGGGATAAGGCAGATACGCAGTATTTT	CASSSSDRDKADTQYF	.	TRBD1	TRBV28	TRBJ2-3
TGTGCCAGCAGTCCCCCAGGGACAGCCAACTATGGCTACACCTTC	CASSPPGTANYGYTF	few	TRBD1	TRBV28	TRBJ1-2
TGTGCCAGCAGCCTTAGCGGGAGTGTCAACAATGAGCAGTTCTTC	CASSLSGSVNNEQFF	.	TRBD2	TRBV7-8	TRBJ2-1
TGCAGCGTTGGAGCCTTGCAGCAGTTCTTC	CSVGALQQFF	.	.	TRBV29-1	TRBJ2-1
TGCAGCGTTTCTCGCCTTGGCCCTGGCTCCTACAATGAGCAGTTCTTC	CSVSRLGPGSYNEQFF	.	.	TRBV29-1	TRBJ2-1
TGTGCCAGTGACGAAGCGGGGGGGCCGTCCGGGGAGCTGTTTTTT	CASDEAGGPSGELFF	.	TRBD2	TRBV19	TRBJ2-2
TGTGCCAGCTCACCATTTCGACAGGCGGTAACTAATGAAAAACTGTTTTTT	CASSPFRQAVTNEKLFF	.	.	TRBV18	TRBJ1-4
TGTGCCAGTAGTACTACGCAGGGGGCAGGCACAGATACGCAGTATTTT	CASSTTQGAGTDTQYF	.	TRBD1	TRBV19	TRBJ2-3
TGCGCCAGCGGCAAGGAGTTTAGCGGGAGTGCACGGACGCAGTATTTT	CASGKEFSGSARTQYF	once	TRBD2	TRBV4-3	TRBJ2-3
TGTGCCACCAGTGATTTCGGGGGCTACAATGAGCAGTTCTTC	CATSDFGGYNEQFF	.	.	TRBV24-1	TRBJ2-1
TGTGCCAGTAGTATAGGGGGGACAGGTAATCAGCCCCAGCATTTT	CASSIGGTGNQPQHF	.	TRBD1	TRBV19	TRBJ1-5
TGCGCCAGCAACTCCCTATTTGGGGGGGGCGGCACTGAAGCTTTCTTT	CASNSLFGGGGTEAFF	.	.	TRBV5-1	TRBJ1-1
TGTGCCAGTAGTCGACAGGGGGGGGCCAACGTCCTGACTTTC	CASSRQGGANVLTF	.	TRBD1	TRBV19	TRBJ2-6
TGTGCCACCCATCAGGCGGGGGGGCGGAACACCGGGGAGCTGTTTTTT	CATHQAGGRNTGELFF	.	TRBD2	TRBV7-9	TRBJ2-2
TGTGCCAGCAGCCAAGAAAGCGGGGTGCGTGGAGATACGCAGTATTTT	CASSQESGVRGDTQYF	.	TRBD2	TRBV14	TRBJ2-3
TGTGCCAGCAGTTCTCCTCGACTGCATTTCGAAAACATTCAGTACTTC	CASSSPRLHFENIQYF	.	.	TRBV6-5	TRBJ2-4
TGTGCCTGGAGTGTACACGGGAATGAAAAACTGTTTTTT	CAWSVHGNEKLFF	.	.	TRBV30	TRBJ1-4
TGCGCCAGCAGCCCAGGGGTTCCGGCGGAAAAACTGTTTTTT	CASSPGVPAEKLFF	.	.	TRBV5-1	TRBJ1-4
TGTGCCAGCAGCTTACTAGCGGGAGAGTTCGATGAGCAGTTCTTC	CASSLLAGEFDEQFF	.	TRBD2	TRBV11-1	TRBJ2-1
TGTGCCAGCGCGGGACAGATGAATCAGCCCCAGCATTTT	CASAGQMNQPQHF	.	TRBD1	TRBV2	TRBJ1-5
TGTGCCAGCAGCTTTAACGGGGGGGCAGGGACCCAGTACTTC	CASSFNGGAGTQYF	.	TRBD2	TRBV7-2	TRBJ2-5
TGTGCCAGTAGTCCGACCGGGGATCAGCCCCAGCATTTT	CASSPTGDQPQHF	.	.	TRBV19	TRBJ1-5
TGTGCCAGCAGTTTTGGGGGAGGGAAGCCCCAGCATTTT	CASSFGGGKPQHF	.	.	TRBV12-3/TRBV12-4	TRBJ1-5
TGTGCAAGTCGCTTAAGGGGTACAGGGCCAAGGAGTGACTATGGCTACACCTTC	CASRLRGTGPRSDYGYTF	once	.	TRBV12-2	TRBJ1-2
TGTGCCAGCAGCATACTTGGGGGGGGAGTGTCCAAAAACATTCAGTACTTC	CASSILGGGVSKNIQYF	once	TRBD2	TRBV7-2	TRBJ2-4
TGTGCCAGTAAAAAAGGGGGAAGGGAGACCCAGTACTTC	CASKKGGRETQYF	.	.	TRBV19	TRBJ2-5
TGTGCCAGCAGCTTAATCCGTATCGATGAGCAGTTCTTC	CASSLIRIDEQFF	once	.	TRBV7-9	TRBJ2-1
TGTGCCAGCAGCCAAAATGTGGGGGGTGGCTACACCTTC	CASSQNVGGGYTF	.	.	TRBV3-1/TRBV3-2	TRBJ1-2
TGTGCCAGCAGTTTTTCCAGTGCCGAAAAACTGTTTTTT	CASSFSSAEKLFF	.	.	TRBV12-3/TRBV12-4	TRBJ1-4
TGTGCCAGCCTCGGCGGGGGTAGCAATCAGCCCCAGCATTTT	CASLGGGSNQPQHF	.	.	TRBV6-6	TRBJ1-5
TGTGCCACCAGCGGGGGGGCATCGACCCAGTACTTC	CATSGGASTQYF	.	TRBD2	TRBV24-1	TRBJ2-5
TGCGCCAGCAGGAAGACAGTTAATAATTCACCCCTCCACTTT	CASRKTVNNSPLHF	.	.	TRBV4-3	TRBJ1-6
TGCGCCAGCAGCCAAGAGAGGGCTAGCGGATACAATGAGCAGTTCTTC	CASSQERASGYNEQFF	.	TRBD2	TRBV4-3	TRBJ2-1
TGTGCAAGTCCCCTCGGGGAAATATCGGACACCGGGGAGCTGTTTTTT	CASPLGEISDTGELFF	.	.	TRBV12-2	TRBJ2-2
TGTGCCAGTAGTCTCCTCGCTAGCGGGAGTTTCATTTATGGAGGTGCCGGGGAGCTGTTTTTT	CASSLLASGSFIYGGAGELFF	.	TRBD2	TRBV19	TRBJ2-2
TGTGCCAGCTCTTCCCGTCAGGGGTCTGAAGCTTTCTTT	CASSSRQGSEAFF	.	.	TRBV18	TRBJ1-1
TGCGCCAGCAGCCCCGGCGGGATGGCCCGGGGGGAAAAACTGTTTTTT	CASSPGGMARGEKLFF	.	.	TRBV5-1	TRBJ1-4
TGTGCCAGCAGTTACGCTTACAGGGACTATGGCTACACCTTC	CASSYAYRDYGYTF	.	.	TRBV6-5	TRBJ1-2
TGTGCCAGCAGCAAACACCTCTTCTACAGCAATCAGCCCCAGCATTTT	CASSKHLFYSNQPQHF	.	.	TRBV21-1	TRBJ1-5
TGTGCCTGGAGTTCCCGGGAAAAAGCGGGGGAGACCCAGTACTTC	CAWSSREKAGETQYF	.	TRBD2	TRBV30	TRBJ2-5
TGCGCCAGCAGCTTCCCCCCGCCGGTATATGGCTACACCTTC	CASSFPPPVYGYTF	few	.	TRBV4-1	TRBJ1-2
TGTGCCTGGAGTGTAGGGACAGGGGGTATGAATGAGCAGTTCTTC	CAWSVGTGGMNEQFF	.	TRBD1	TRBV30	TRBJ2-1